This T cell receptor beta chain was sequenced for a study of blood T cell repertoires in COVID-19. Across the whole study: The United States, Italy and Spain provided the acute and convalescent COVID-19 samples.

Original processing methods: Quantification of nucleated cells was approximated via reference gene primer amplification. Here immunoSEQ multiplex PCR was the method, and the copy in TCRdb shows in-frame clones only, minus some. V and J calls and clone size are copied from that table; D and trimming were computed from the DNA. The table shows 65,000 to 95,000 clones, with 85% to 90% occurring only once. This clone was observed a single time. The CDR3 consists of 15 residues. The V and J ends lost 4 bases and 3 bases, in that order; junction bases with no gene match: 8. CDR1 and CDR2 (germline): LNHDA, SQIVND (reference sequence).

This TCR was recovered from a man between 45 and 60 years old with active COVID-19. Sequencing was done on a sample of peripheral blood. The chain employs TRBV19 and TRBJ2-5; 7 positions agree with TRBD1. CDR3 region: CASSTPGTEKETQYF. In nucleotides, the CDR3 is TGTGCCAGTAGTACCCCCGGGACAGAGAAAGAGACCCAGTACTTC.